The 24 T cell receptor beta chains below all came from one sample that was sequenced in a study of blood T cell repertoires in COVID-19. Data came from immunoSEQ multiplex PCR; TCRdb stores just in-frame clones and leaves some out. This sample has 150,000 to 200,000 clones; around four fifths occur once, and the top ten carry roughly 20%. The material sequenced was peripheral blood. All receptors derive from a woman over 75 with acute or convalescent COVID-19.

The chain couples TRBV5-4 to TRBJ2-7; perhaps TRBD2 as D (7 bases). The CDR3 runs 14 residues. Germline CDR1 and CDR2: SGHNT and YYREEE (reference sequence). V was pared by 1 base and J by 7 bases, with 15 bases between. CDR3 amino acids: CASSLLGGPGEQYF. The DNA of the CDR3 is TGTGCCAGCAGCTTGTTGGGGGGGCCGGGAGAGCAGTACTTC.

The chain employs TRBV3-1 (or the pseudogene TRBV3-2) and TRBJ2-7, with D perhaps matching TRBD2 (6 bases). The V gene lost 4 bases and the J gene lost 4 bases, with 14 bases spanning the gap. This CDR3 has 14 amino acids. Germline V gene sequence: CDR1 LGHDT, CDR2 YNNKEL (reference sequence). The DNA of the CDR3 is TGTGCCAGCAGCCTTGGGGGGAGAGGGTACGAGCAGTACTTC. Residues: CASSLGGRGYEQYF.

This clone was recorded only once. The chain has TRBV12-1 and TRBJ2-5; the table calls TRBD2, which could not be checked here. TRBV12-1 is shown as a pseudogene. This CDR3 comprises 16 residues. The CDR3 here is CASSYRLGGGRETQYF. The CDR3 DNA is TGTGCCAGCAGCTACCGCCTTGGGGGAGGGCGGGAGACCCAGTACTTC.

The genes are TRBV7-9 and TRBJ2-2; 11 positions agree with TRBD2. V dropped 4 bases and J dropped 7; count of bases not matched to a gene: 8. The germline CDR1 and CDR2 sequences are SEHNR and FQNEAQ (reference sequence). This CDR3 comprises 16 residues. In DNA form, the CDR3 reads TGTGCCAGCAGCTCGATAGCGGGGGGGCCCGGCGGGGAGCTGTTTTTT. The encoded protein is CASSSIAGGPGGELFF.

Here the CDR3 reads CASSPGGAKDTEAFF. DNA of the CDR3: TGCGCCAGCAGCCCAGGGGGCGCAAAGGACACTGAAGCTTTCTTT. The V and J genes are TRBV5-1 and TRBJ1-1; TRBD1 matches at 8 bases. Germline V gene lookup returns CDR1 SGHRS and CDR2 YFSETQ. The CDR3 is 15 amino acids. Trimming at V came to 4 bases and at J to 3 bases, leaving 8 bases not matched to a gene. Full variable domain (remainder filled in from reference TRBV5-1 and TRBJ1-1): KAGVTQTPRYLIKTRGQQVTLSCSPISGHRSVSWYQQTPGQGLQFLFEYFSETQRNKGNFPGRFSGRQFSNSRSEMNVSTLELGDSALYLCASSPGGAKDTEAFFGQGTRLTVV.

The chain uses TRBV9 and TRBJ2-7; TRBD2 aligns across 10 bases. With 0 bases clipped from V and 4 bases from J, the junction kept 4 bases outside the gene matches. Per the germline V gene, CDR1 is SGDLS and CDR2 is YYNGEE. The CDR3 has 15 residues. CDR3 in amino acids: CASSVGPSGRYEQYF. The CDR3 DNA reads as TGTGCCAGCAGCGTAGGCCCTAGCGGGAGATACGAGCAGTACTTC.

The chain is built from TRBV3-1 (or the pseudogene TRBV3-2) and TRBJ2-5; maybe TRBD2 (6 bases). CDR3 length: 15 amino acids. V was trimmed by 1 base and J by 5 bases, leaving 14 bases between them. Germline V gene sequence: CDR1 LGHDT, CDR2 YNNKEL (reference sequence). The CDR3 loop reads CASSQGPTSQETQYF. The CDR3 DNA reads as TGTGCCAGCAGCCAAGGACCCACTAGCCAGGAGACCCAGTACTTC.

The chain is built from TRBV4-1 and TRBJ2-1; 8 bases match TRBD2. Looked up from germline, CDR1 is MGHRA and CDR2 is YSYEKL. The V and J ends lost 1 base and 6 bases, in that order; junction bases with no gene match: 11. This CDR3 region has 17 residues. CDR3 sequence reads: CASSQGGGPPLLNEQFF. DNA of the CDR3: TGCGCCAGCAGCCAAGGCGGGGGGCCCCCGCTTCTCAATGAGCAGTTCTTC.

A few counts support this clone. Other DNA sequences in the sample encode the same CDR3. The V gene is TRBV18, the J gene TRBJ1-2, with 7 bases that match TRBD1. With 3 bases clipped from V and 3 bases from J, the junction kept 1 base outside the gene matches. The CDR3 loop spans 13 amino acids. Germline values: CDR1 KGHSH, CDR2 LQKENI. This chain's CDR3 is CASSPGTDYGYTF. The CDR3 nucleotides read TGTGCCAGCTCACCCGGGACAGACTATGGCTACACCTTC.

The chain couples TRBV27 to TRBJ2-3; TRBD2 matches 8 bases. Germline CDR1 MNHEY, CDR2 SMNVEV (reference sequence). V shed 7 bases and J 0 bases; nucleotides not matched to a gene: 6. The CDR3 has 15 amino acids. CDR3 protein: CASMPLAGSTDTQYF. DNA for the CDR3: TGTGCCAGCATGCCCCTAGCGGGTAGCACAGATACGCAGTATTTT.

The V and J genes are TRBV27 and TRBJ2-3; D not certain. The CDR3 is 13 residues long. CDR1 and CDR2 (germline): MNHEY, SMNVEV (reference sequence). V dropped 5 bases and J dropped 2 bases, with 8 bases sitting between them. The CDR3 protein is CASSPPITDTQYF. The CDR3 DNA follows: TGTGCCAGCAGTCCCCCAATCACAGATACGCAGTATTTT.

This chain links TRBV7-2 with TRBJ2-7; 12 bases fit TRBD2. This CDR3 region has 15 residues. V lost 5 bases and J lost 1; bases outside the gene matches: 3. Germline lookup yields CDR1 SGHTA and CDR2 FQGNSA. Here the CDR3 DNA reads TGTGCCAGCAGCGCCACTAGCGGGGGGTCCTACGAGCAGTACTTC. Its protein is CASSATSGGSYEQYF.

The chain carries TRBV7-8 and TRBJ1-6, with 10 bases that match TRBD1. This CDR3 has 16 residues. Germline CDR1 and CDR2: SGHVS and FQNEAQ. After removal of 2 bases from V and 7 bases from J, the junction contained 5 bases not matched to a gene. Written as DNA, the CDR3 is TGTGCCAGCAGCTTACGAGGGGACAGGGGAAATTCACCCCTCCACTTT. Its protein product is CASSLRGDRGNSPLHF.

The chain is built from TRBV7-2 and TRBJ2-2; 12 bases line up with TRBD2. Per germline, CDR1 SGHTA and CDR2 FQGNSA. The CDR3 sequence is 15 residues long. Losses at the gene ends were 7 bases for V and 5 bases for J; bases not matched to a gene: 5. The CDR3, as DNA: TGTGCCAGCAATCCGACTAGCGGGAGTACCGGGGAGCTGTTTTTT. Protein sequence: CASNPTSGSTGELFF.

The chain uses TRBV6-1 and TRBJ2-7; D is perhaps TRBD2 (6 bases). CDR3 length: 16 amino acids. The V end was cut by 2 bases, the J end by 2 bases, with 16 bases between. Germline V gene data show CDR1 as MNHNS and CDR2 as SASEGT. CDR3 residues: CASSEWISGATYEQYF. The CDR3 DNA reads as TGTGCCAGCAGTGAATGGATTAGCGGAGCCACCTACGAGCAGTACTTC.

This clone appeared once. V usage is TRBV5-6 and J usage is TRBJ2-5; TRBD1 aligns across 9 bases. This CDR3 spans 16 amino acids. Trimming cost V 5 bases and J 5 bases; bases outside gene matches: 13. Germline V CDR1 and CDR2: SGHDT, YYEEEE. CDR3 loop: CASRYWDRDRVETQYF. The CDR3 DNA sequence: TGTGCCAGCAGATATTGGGACCGGGACAGGGTGGAGACCCAGTACTTC.

J is TRBJ2-3 and V is TRBV7-9, with D perhaps TRBD2 (7 bases). Germline V gene data show CDR1 as SEHNR and CDR2 as FQNEAQ (reference sequence). V lost 2 bases to trimming and J lost 0 bases, with 12 bases between them. The CDR3 sequence is 16 residues long. In nucleotides, the CDR3 is TGTGCCAGCAGCTTACGGGCGGGGGCTAGCACAGATACGCAGTATTTT. Translated, it gives CASSLRAGASTDTQYF.

The chain carries TRBV27 and TRBJ1-6; TRBD1 matches at 8 bases. Per germline, CDR1 MNHEY and CDR2 SMNVEV (reference sequence). With 7 bases clipped from V and 10 bases from J, the junction kept 9 bases outside the gene matches. The CDR3 consists of 14 residues. CDR3 amino acids: CASNEQGARSPLHF. In nucleotides, the CDR3 is TGTGCCAGCAATGAGCAGGGGGCGAGATCACCCCTCCACTTT.

The J gene is TRBJ1-2, the V gene TRBV4-1; 8 bases align to TRBD1. The CDR3 loop spans 13 amino acids. The germline V gene has CDR1 MGHRA and CDR2 YSYEKL. With 4 bases clipped from V and 6 bases from J, the junction kept 4 bases outside the gene matches. CDR3 amino acids: CASSLDRGHGYTF. The CDR3 nucleotides read TGCGCCAGCAGCCTCGACAGGGGCCATGGCTACACCTTC.

The rearrangement uses TRBV15 and TRBJ1-3; 11 bases match TRBD1. The CDR3 has 18 residues. Looked up from germline, CDR1 is LNHNV and CDR2 is YYDKDF (reference sequence). The V gene end was trimmed by 1 base and the J gene end by 2 bases; junction bases not matched to a gene: 7. The CDR3 spells CATSRGFPGQGAGNTIYF. The CDR3 coding sequence is TGTGCCACCAGCAGAGGATTCCCGGGACAGGGGGCTGGAAACACCATATATTTT.

This clone was seen a handful of times. The chain has TRBV5-5 and TRBJ2-4; 10 nucleotides align to TRBD1. Germline V CDR1 and CDR2: SGHKS, YYEKEE (reference sequence). This CDR3 has 19 amino acids. V shed 4 bases and J 0 bases; nucleotides not matched to a gene: 13. CDR3 region: CASSGGQGQNKLAKNIQYF. DNA for the CDR3: TGTGCCAGCAGCGGGGGACAGGGGCAGAACAAGCTAGCCAAAAACATTCAGTACTTC.

The CDR3 DNA reads TGCGCCAGCAGCGAACAGGGTTACTATGGCTACACCTTC. It encodes CASSEQGYYGYTF. This chain uses TRBV5-1 with TRBJ1-2; possible D gene TRBD1, 6 bases. The CDR3 runs 13 residues. From germline, CDR1 is SGHRS and CDR2 YFSETQ. V was trimmed by 4 bases and J by 3 bases, leaving 10 bases between them.

The rearrangement uses TRBV20-1 and TRBJ2-5; no definite D call. Germline CDR1 and CDR2: DFQATT and SNEGSKA (reference sequence). This CDR3 has 11 residues. V was shortened by 3 bases and J by 2 bases, with 4 bases between the two germline ends. The CDR3 reads CSASGQETQYF. CDR3 sequence (DNA): TGCAGTGCTAGCGGGCAAGAGACCCAGTACTTC.

This clone was counted a few times. The chain uses TRBV10-3 and TRBJ1-2; TRBD1 agrees at 7 bases. Germline CDR1 is ENHRY and CDR2 is SYGVKD. The V gene end was trimmed by 6 bases and the J gene end by 3 bases; junction bases not matched to a gene: 4. The CDR3 length is 13 residues. DNA of the CDR3: TGTGCCATCAGCCCTGACAGGGACTATGGCTACACCTTC. This encodes CAISPDRDYGYTF.